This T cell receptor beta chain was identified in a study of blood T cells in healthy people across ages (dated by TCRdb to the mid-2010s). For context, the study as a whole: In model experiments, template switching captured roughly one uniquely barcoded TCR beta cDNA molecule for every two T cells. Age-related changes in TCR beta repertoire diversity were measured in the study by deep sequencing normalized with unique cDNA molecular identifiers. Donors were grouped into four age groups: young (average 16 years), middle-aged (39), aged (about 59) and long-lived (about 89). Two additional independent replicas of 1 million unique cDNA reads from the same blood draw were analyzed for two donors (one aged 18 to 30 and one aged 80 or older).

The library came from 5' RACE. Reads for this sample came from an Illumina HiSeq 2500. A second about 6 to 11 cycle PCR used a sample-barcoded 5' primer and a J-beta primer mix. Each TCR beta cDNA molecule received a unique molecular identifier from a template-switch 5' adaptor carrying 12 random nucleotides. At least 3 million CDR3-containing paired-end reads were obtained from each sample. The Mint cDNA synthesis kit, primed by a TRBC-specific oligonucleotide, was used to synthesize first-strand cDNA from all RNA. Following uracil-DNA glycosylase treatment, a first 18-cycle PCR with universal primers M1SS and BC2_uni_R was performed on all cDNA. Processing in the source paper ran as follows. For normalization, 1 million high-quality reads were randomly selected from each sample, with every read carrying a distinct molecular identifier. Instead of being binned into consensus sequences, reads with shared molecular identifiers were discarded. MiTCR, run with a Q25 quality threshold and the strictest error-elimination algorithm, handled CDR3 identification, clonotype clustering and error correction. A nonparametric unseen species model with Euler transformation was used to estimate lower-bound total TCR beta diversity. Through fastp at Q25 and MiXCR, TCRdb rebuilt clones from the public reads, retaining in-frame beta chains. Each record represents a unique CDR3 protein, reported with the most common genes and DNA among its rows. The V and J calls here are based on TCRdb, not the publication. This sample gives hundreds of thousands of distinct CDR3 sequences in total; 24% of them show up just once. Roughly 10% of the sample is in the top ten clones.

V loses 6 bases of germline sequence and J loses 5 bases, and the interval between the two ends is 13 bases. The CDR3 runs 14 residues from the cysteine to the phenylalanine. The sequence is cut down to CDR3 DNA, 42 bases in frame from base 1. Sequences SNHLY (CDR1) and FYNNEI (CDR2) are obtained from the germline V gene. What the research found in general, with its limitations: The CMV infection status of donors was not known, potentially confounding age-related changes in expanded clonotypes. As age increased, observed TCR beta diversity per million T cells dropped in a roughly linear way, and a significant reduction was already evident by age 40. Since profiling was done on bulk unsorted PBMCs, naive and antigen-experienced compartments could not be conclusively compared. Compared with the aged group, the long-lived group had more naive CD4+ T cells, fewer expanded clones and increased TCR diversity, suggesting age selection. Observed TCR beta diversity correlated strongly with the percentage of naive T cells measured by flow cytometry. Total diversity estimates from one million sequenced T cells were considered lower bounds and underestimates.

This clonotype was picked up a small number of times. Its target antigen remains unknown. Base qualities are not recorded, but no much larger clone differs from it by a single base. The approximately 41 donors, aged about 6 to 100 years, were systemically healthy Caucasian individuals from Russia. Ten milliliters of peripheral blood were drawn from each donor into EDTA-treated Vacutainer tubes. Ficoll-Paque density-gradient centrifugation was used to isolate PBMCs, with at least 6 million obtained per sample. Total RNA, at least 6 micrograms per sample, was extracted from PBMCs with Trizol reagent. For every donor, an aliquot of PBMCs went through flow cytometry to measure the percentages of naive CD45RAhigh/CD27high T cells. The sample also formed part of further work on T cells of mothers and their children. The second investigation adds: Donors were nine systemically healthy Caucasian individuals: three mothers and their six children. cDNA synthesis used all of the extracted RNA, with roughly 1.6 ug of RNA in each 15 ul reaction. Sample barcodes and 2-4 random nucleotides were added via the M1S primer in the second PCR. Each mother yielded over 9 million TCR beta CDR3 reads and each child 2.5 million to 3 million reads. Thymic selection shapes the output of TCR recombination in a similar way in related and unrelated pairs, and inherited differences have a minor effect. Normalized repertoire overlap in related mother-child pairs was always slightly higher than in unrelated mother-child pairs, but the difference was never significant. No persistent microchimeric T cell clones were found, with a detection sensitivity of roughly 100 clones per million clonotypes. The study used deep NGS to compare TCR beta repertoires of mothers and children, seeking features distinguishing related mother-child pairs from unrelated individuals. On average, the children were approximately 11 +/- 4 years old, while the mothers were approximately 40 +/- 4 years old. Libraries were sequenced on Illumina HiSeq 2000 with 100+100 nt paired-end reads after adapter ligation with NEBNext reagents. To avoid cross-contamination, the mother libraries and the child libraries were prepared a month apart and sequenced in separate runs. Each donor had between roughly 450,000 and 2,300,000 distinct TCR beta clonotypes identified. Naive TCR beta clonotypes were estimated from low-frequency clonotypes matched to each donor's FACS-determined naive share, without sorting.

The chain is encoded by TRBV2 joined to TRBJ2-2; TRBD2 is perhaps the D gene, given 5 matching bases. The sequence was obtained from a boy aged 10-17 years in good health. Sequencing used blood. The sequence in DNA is TGTGCCAGCAGACCTGAGGGTTCGACCGGGGAGCTGTTTTTT. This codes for CASRPEGSTGELFF.